Listed below are T cell receptor beta chains from one sample, sequenced in a study of blood T cells in healthy people across ages. TCRdb itself ran the 5' RACE reads through MiXCR, one entry per CDR3 protein. The sample holds roughly 720,000 distinct CDR3 sequences, about 53% seen once. The sequencing input was blood. The receptors stem from a man older than 75 in good health. Each CDR3 is given with its conserved first and last residue. D genes are given only for firm matches. Rows may omit the clone size; those that give it use once, few, many or a size class.

J gene,V gene,D gene,clone size,CDR3 DNA,CDR3 protein
TRBJ2-1,TRBV12-3/TRBV12-4,TRBD2,few,TGTGCCAGCAGTTTTTCGGGAGGGCCCTACAATGAGCAGTTCTTC,CASSFSGGPYNEQFF
TRBJ1-1,TRBV7-6,NA,NA,TGTGCCAGCACCCCGTGGGGGGGGGATACTGAAGCTTTCTTT,CASTPWGGDTEAFF
TRBJ2-1,TRBV29-1,NA,many,TGCAGCGTTGACCCCTTCCCTGCTGAGAGCTCCTACAATGAGCAGTTCTTC,CSVDPFPAESSYNEQFF
TRBJ2-3,TRBV24-1,NA,few,TGTGCCACCAGTGACCCACAGGCGGCTCACACAGATACGCAGTATTTT,CATSDPQAAHTDTQYF
TRBJ1-1,TRBV6-2/TRBV6-3,NA,NA,TGTGCCAGCTCGGCCTTGAACACTGAAGCTTTCTTT,CASSALNTEAFF
TRBJ1-1,TRBV5-1,NA,once,TGCGCCAGCAGCTTAGCCCCGGGACTGTTGAACACTGAAGCTTTCTTT,CASSLAPGLLNTEAFF
TRBJ1-1,TRBV6-1,NA,NA,TGTGCCAGCAGGCGGCAAGTAGCTGAAGCTTTCTTT,CASRRQVAEAFF
TRBJ2-7,TRBV6-5,TRBD1,few,TGTGCCAGCATGAGGGGGCGTCCGGGATACGAGCAGTACTTC,CASMRGRPGYEQYF
TRBJ1-1,TRBV6-1,NA,NA,TGTGCCAGCAGTGGGGACCTGAACACTGAAGCTTTCTTT,CASSGDLNTEAFF
TRBJ2-7,TRBV7-2,NA,few,TGTGCCAGCAGCCTTCCGGGTCTCCTCTACGAGCAGTACTTC,CASSLPGLLYEQYF
TRBJ2-5,TRBV7-6,TRBD2,once,TGTGCCAGCAGCTTCAGAGCGGGGGAGACCCAGTACTTC,CASSFRAGETQYF
TRBJ1-6,TRBV20-1,NA,few,TGCAGTGCTAGAGATCAGTCAGCCGGGCATTCACCCCTCCACTTT,CSARDQSAGHSPLHF
TRBJ2-5,TRBV10-3,NA,NA,TGTGCCATCAGGGACAGCGGGACCCCGCGGACCCAGTACTTC,CAIRDSGTPRTQYF
TRBJ1-2,TRBV12-3/TRBV12-4,NA,NA,TGTGCCAGCAGTTTACTCGGGGGAGGGGACTATGGCTACACCTTC,CASSLLGGGDYGYTF
TRBJ2-7,TRBV10-3,NA,NA,TGTGCCATCAGCCGAGGCACTATCGGCACGAAAGCCCCCTACGAGCAGTACTTC,CAISRGTIGTKAPYEQYF
TRBJ2-7,TRBV2,NA,NA,TGTGCCAGCACCAGGAACGAGCAGTACTTC,CASTRNEQYF
TRBJ2-7,TRBV28,NA,NA,TGTGCCAGCAGTTCGTCTGCTCCCTTTGGAGGTGAGCAGTACTTC,CASSSSAPFGGEQYF
TRBJ1-4,TRBV20-1,TRBD1,NA,TGCAGTGCTAGAGGCGACAGGGGGATAGCTAATGAAAAACTGTTTTTT,CSARGDRGIANEKLFF
TRBJ2-1,TRBV27,TRBD1,once,TGTGCCAGCAGTTTATTTGGGGACAGGTCTTACAATGAGCAGTTCTTC,CASSLFGDRSYNEQFF
TRBJ2-3,TRBV13,TRBD2,NA,TGTGCCAGCAGCTTACTCACGGGGGGACTCACAGATACGCAGTATTTT,CASSLLTGGLTDTQYF
TRBJ2-1,TRBV12-3/TRBV12-4,NA,few,TGTGCCAGCAGTTTAGTCCGCAGGGTTAATGAGCAGTTCTTC,CASSLVRRVNEQFF
TRBJ2-1,TRBV20-1,TRBD1,once,TGCAGTGCCAAAGACAGGGCCCCCCATGAGCAGTTCTTC,CSAKDRAPHEQFF
TRBJ2-7,TRBV11-2,TRBD1,NA,TGTGCCAGCAGCTTAGGGACAGGTCTCTCCTACGAGCAGTACTTC,CASSLGTGLSYEQYF
TRBJ1-1,TRBV7-8,NA,NA,TGTGCCAGCAGCTTAGGGAAGATAAGAGGGACTGAAGCTTTCTTT,CASSLGKIRGTEAFF
TRBJ2-3,TRBV12-3/TRBV12-4,NA,few,TGTGCCAGCAGTGCGACTAGTTATACGCAGTATTTT,CASSATSYTQYF
TRBJ2-7,TRBV28,TRBD2,NA,TGTGCCACCGGGGGGGACTCGTTCACCTACGAGCAGTACTTC,CATGGDSFTYEQYF
TRBJ2-7,TRBV7-2,NA,NA,TGTGCCAGCAGCTTAATAGTTGCTGACTCTACGCCCTACGAGCAGTACTTC,CASSLIVADSTPYEQYF
TRBJ2-4,TRBV7-2,NA,few,TGTGCCAGCAGCACCCGACCCGAATTAGCCAAAAACATTCAGTACTTC,CASSTRPELAKNIQYF
TRBJ2-3,TRBV20-1,NA,NA,TGCAGTGCTAGAGCCGGGACCGCAAGCACAGATACGCAGTATTTT,CSARAGTASTDTQYF
TRBJ1-4,TRBV5-6,NA,NA,TGTGCCAGCAGCAGGGCCGGCGGGGGGGACGTTAATGAAAAACTGTTTTTT,CASSRAGGGDVNEKLFF
TRBJ1-4,TRBV12-3/TRBV12-4,TRBD1,NA,TGTGCCAGCAGCCCCCCCACAGGGGGTAATGAAAAACTGTTTTTT,CASSPPTGGNEKLFF
TRBJ2-1,TRBV5-1,NA,few,TGCGCCAGCAGCTTGGACGGTACAGGGCAGCTTTGGGATGAGCAGTTCTTC,CASSLDGTGQLWDEQFF
TRBJ2-1,TRBV20-1,TRBD1,NA,TGCAGTGCTAGAGTACCACAGGGGGCATTTGATGAGCAGTTCTTC,CSARVPQGAFDEQFF
TRBJ2-3,TRBV7-2,TRBD2,many,TGTGCCAGCTGTCTGGTGGGAGGGCCTGCAGATACGCAGTATTTT,CASCLVGGPADTQYF
TRBJ2-3,TRBV5-1,TRBD2,NA,TGCGCCAGCAGCTCCACCGCCGTCGGGACTAGCGGGAGGGCCAGGGATACGCAGTATTTT,CASSSTAVGTSGRARDTQYF
TRBJ1-1,TRBV16,NA,NA,TGTGCCAGCAGCCATGGGCAGACAGTGAACACTGAAGCTTTCTTT,CASSHGQTVNTEAFF
TRBJ2-1,TRBV24-1,NA,few,TGTGCCACCAGTGATCGTAGCGGCTCCTACAATGAGCAGTTCTTC,CATSDRSGSYNEQFF
TRBJ1-2,TRBV11-2,TRBD1,NA,TGTGCCAGCAGCTTCCCCCGACAGGGTGATCATCCGGGGCGCGATCAGAAAGCTAACTATGGCTACACCTTC,CASSFPRQGDHPGRDQKANYGYTF
TRBJ2-5,TRBV3-1,NA,NA,TGTGCCAGCAGCCAAGATCTGTTTCCCCAGCAGTACTTC,CASSQDLFPQQYF
TRBJ2-7,TRBV27,TRBD2,NA,TGTGCCAGCAGTTTATCCGGACTAGCGGGACTTTTCTACGAGCAGTACTTC,CASSLSGLAGLFYEQYF
TRBJ2-3,TRBV15,TRBD2,few,TGTGCCACCAGCACGACAAGCGGGAGGGCCCACAGATACGCGTATTTT,CATSTTSGRAHRYAYF